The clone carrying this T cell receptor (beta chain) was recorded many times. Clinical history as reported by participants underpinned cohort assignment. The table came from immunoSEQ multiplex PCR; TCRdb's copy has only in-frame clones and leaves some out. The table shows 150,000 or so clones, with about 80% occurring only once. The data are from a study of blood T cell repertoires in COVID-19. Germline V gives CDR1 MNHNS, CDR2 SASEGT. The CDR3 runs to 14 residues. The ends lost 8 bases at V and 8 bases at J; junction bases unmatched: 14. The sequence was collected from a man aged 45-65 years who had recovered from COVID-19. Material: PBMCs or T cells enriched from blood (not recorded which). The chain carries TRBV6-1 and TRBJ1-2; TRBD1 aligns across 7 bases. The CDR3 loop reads CASLTTRDREGYTF. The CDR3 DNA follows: TGTGCCAGCCTTACGACGCGAGACAGGGAGGGCTACACCTTC.